Below are 21 T cell receptor beta chains sequenced from a single sample in a study of technical replicates of blood from a few donors. Produced via immunoSEQ multiplex PCR; TCRdb's table is partial and in-frame only. The data contain approximately 13,000 clones, 75% to 85% of them seen just once; the ten biggest clones take up 9.5% to 15%. Sequencing input: PBMCs. The receptors shown here come from a human donor in good health.

The chain uses TRBV6-1 and TRBJ2-1, with 11 bases lining up with TRBD2. The CDR3 is 16 amino acids. The V gene end was trimmed by 2 bases and the J gene end by 7 bases; junction bases not matched to a gene: 7. CDR1 and CDR2 from the germline V gene are MNHNS and SASEGT. This chain's CDR3 is CASSEKPGTSGNEQFF. For the CDR3, the DNA is TGTGCCAGCAGTGAAAAACCCGGGACTAGCGGAAATGAGCAGTTCTTC.

The J gene is TRBJ1-5, the V gene TRBV6-1; D is uncertain. V was trimmed by 1 base and J by 2 bases, leaving 9 bases between them. Germline CDR1 and CDR2: MNHNS and SASEGT. This CDR3 is built from 15 residues. CDR3 residues: CASSEGGGGNQPQHF. CDR3 DNA sequence: TGTGCCAGCAGTGAAGGTGGAGGCGGCAATCAGCCCCAGCATTTT.

The chain couples TRBV15 to TRBJ1-5; no clear D. V dropped 1 base and J dropped 2 bases, with 9 bases sitting between them. Per germline, CDR1 LNHNV and CDR2 YYDKDF (reference sequence). The CDR3 has 15 amino acids. This CDR3 is CATSRGRVGNQPQHF. CDR3 sequence (DNA): TGTGCCACCAGCAGAGGTCGGGTGGGCAATCAGCCCCAGCATTTT.

V and J are TRBV27 and TRBJ1-5, with TRBD1 matching over 8 bases. V trimming: 2 bases; J trimming: 4 bases; junction bases outside the gene matches: 4. Germline V CDR1 and CDR2: MNHEY, SMNVEV (reference sequence). The CDR3 is 15 residues long. The CDR3 here is CASSLTTGGNQPQHF. CDR3 nucleotide sequence: TGTGCCAGCAGTTTAACTACAGGGGGAAATCAGCCCCAGCATTTT.

The rearrangement joins TRBV19 to TRBJ2-3; perhaps TRBD2 as D (7 bases). The CDR3 has 16 amino acids. Germline-derived CDR1 and CDR2 are LNHDA and SQIVND (reference sequence). Trimming shortened V by 3 bases and J by 2 bases, and 15 bases separated the two germline ends. The CDR3 DNA reads TGTGCCAGTAGTATGAGGGGGAGGGCCGACACAGATACGCAGTATTTT. Protein product: CASSMRGRADTDTQYF.

The chain combines TRBV5-1 with TRBJ2-7, with 8 bases identical to TRBD1. The CDR3 spans 15 residues. The junction had 8 bases not matched to a gene; V was cut back by 0 bases and J by 6 bases. The germline V gene encodes CDR1 SGHRS and CDR2 YFSETQ. CDR3 loop: CASSLGGQGAAEQYF. The DNA of the CDR3 is TGCGCCAGCAGCTTGGGAGGACAGGGTGCAGCCGAGCAGTACTTC.

V is TRBV6-4 and J is TRBJ2-3; the D gene is possibly TRBD2 (6 bases). CDR1 is MRHNA and CDR2 is SNTAGT in the germline V gene. Trimming left V 5 bases short and J 0 bases short, with 6 bases between. The length of the CDR3 is 13 residues. CDR3 sequence reads: CASSSGSTDTQYF. DNA for the CDR3: TGTGCCAGCAGTAGCGGGAGCACAGATACGCAGTATTTT.

The V and J genes are TRBV7-9 and TRBJ2-5, with TRBD2 identical over 8 bases. CDR3 length equals 14 residues. Germline loops: CDR1 SEHNR, CDR2 FQNEAQ (reference sequence). Trimming cost V 3 bases and J 5 bases; bases outside gene matches: 5. The CDR3 reads CASSLGLGLETQYF. The CDR3 DNA follows: TGTGCCAGCAGCTTGGGACTAGGGTTGGAGACCCAGTACTTC.

J is TRBJ2-7 and V is TRBV5-4, with no clear D. Germline-derived CDR1 and CDR2 are SGHNT and YYREEE (reference sequence). The CDR3 consists of 14 residues. V lost 4 bases, J lost 12 bases, and 23 bases lay in between. The CDR3 protein is CASSMDGTSYEAYF. The CDR3 DNA is TGTGCCAGCAGCATGGACGGTACTTCCTACGAGGCGTACTTC.

This clone occurred a few times. V and J are TRBV4-1 and TRBJ2-1, with 11 bases lining up with TRBD2. Germline V lookup: CDR1 MGHRA, CDR2 YSYEKL. The CDR3 length is 16 residues. V dropped 5 bases and J dropped 7; count of bases not matched to a gene: 10. The CDR3 DNA follows: TGCGCCAGCAGCACGCAACTAGCGGGAGAGGGTAATGAGCAGTTCTTC. This gives the protein CASSTQLAGEGNEQFF.

The rearrangement joins TRBV10-3 to TRBJ2-5; 7 bases map to TRBD1. Germline assignment: CDR1 ENHRY and CDR2 SYGVKD. The CDR3 contains 17 residues. Trimming at V came to 0 bases and at J to 9 bases, leaving 16 bases not matched to a gene. CDR3 amino acids: CAISESNRGTARRSQYF. CDR3 nucleotides: TGTGCCATCAGTGAGTCGAATCGAGGGACAGCCCGTAGGTCCCAGTACTTC.

The rearrangement links TRBV18 to TRBJ2-2; TRBD2 matches 8 bases. Germline V gene lookup returns CDR1 KGHSH and CDR2 LQKENI. The CDR3 spans 14 residues. After removal of 2 bases from V and 4 bases from J, the junction contained 0 bases not matched to a gene. CDR3 sequence reads: CASSPAGGTGELFF. The CDR3 nucleotides are TGTGCCAGCTCACCAGCGGGAGGCACCGGGGAGCTGTTTTTT.

This clone has more than one count but fewer than ten. The chain employs TRBV6-6 and TRBJ2-2; 7 bases align to TRBD1. CDR1 is MNHNY and CDR2 is SVGAGI in the germline V gene (reference sequence). Trimming cost V 6 bases and J 6 bases; bases outside gene matches: 4. The CDR3 is 13 amino acids. CDR3 in amino acids: CASRTGSAGELFF. CDR3 sequence (DNA): TGTGCCAGCAGGACAGGGTCGGCCGGGGAGCTGTTTTTT.

V and J are TRBV11-2 and TRBJ1-1; the D gene is possibly TRBD1 (6 bases). The CDR3 contains 19 residues. Trimming removed 0 bases from V and 2 bases from J, with 22 bases in between. Germline lookup yields CDR1 SGHAT and CDR2 FQNNGV. Here the CDR3 reads CASSLESPLVGGRNTEAFF. The CDR3 DNA sequence: TGTGCCAGCAGCTTAGAATCCCCTCTGGTAGGGGGTAGAAACACTGAAGCTTTCTTT.

J is TRBJ2-1 and V is TRBV6-5; perhaps TRBD2 as D (5 bases). The CDR3 has 15 residues. Trimming shortened V by 0 bases and J by 5 bases, and 11 bases separated the two germline ends. The germline V gene encodes CDR1 MNHEY and CDR2 SVGAGI. CDR3 DNA sequence: TGTGCCAGCAGTTACTCGGCTAGCTTCCACAATGAGCAGTTCTTC. Protein sequence: CASSYSASFHNEQFF.

The chain has TRBV6-5 and TRBJ1-2, with D tentatively TRBD1 (6 bases). The V gene's germline CDR1 is MNHEY and CDR2 SVGAGI. V lost 6 bases, J lost 8 bases, and 19 bases lay in between. The CDR3 has 14 residues. For the CDR3, the DNA is TGTGCCAGCAGCCAGGGGTTCGCCCTAAGAGGCTACACCTTC. Its protein product is CASSQGFALRGYTF.

The chain links TRBV5-1 to TRBJ2-1; possibly TRBD2 for D (5 bases). Germline V CDR1 and CDR2: SGHRS, YFSETQ. Trimming shortened V by 4 bases and J by 7 bases, and 12 bases separated the two germline ends. The CDR3 spans 13 residues. The CDR3 protein is CASSLAPENEQFF. CDR3 nucleotide sequence: TGCGCCAGCAGCCTAGCCCCCGAGAATGAGCAGTTCTTC.

The chain links TRBV10-2 to TRBJ2-3; weak D call: TRBD1 (5 bases). The germline CDR1 and CDR2 sequences are WSHSY and SAAADI. The CDR3 has 12 residues. V was clipped by 2 bases and J by 6 bases, with 6 bases between them. The CDR3 region has the DNA TGCGCCAGCAGTGAGGGGGCCGATACGCAGTATTTT. This translates into CASSEGADTQYF.

This clone turned up a few times. CDR3 nucleotides: TGTGCCAGTAGCCTCAAGGGGGGGTTTAGCAATCAGCCCCAGCATTTT. Translating it yields CASSLKGGFSNQPQHF. This chain uses TRBV19 with TRBJ1-5; weak D call: TRBD1 (6 bases). V shed 6 bases and J shed 0 bases, with 15 bases lying between them. The CDR3 spans 16 residues. Germline-derived CDR1 and CDR2 are LNHDA and SQIVND (reference sequence).

The chain has TRBV29-1 and TRBJ1-2; D is uncertain. The ends were cut back, 4 bases at V and 4 bases at J, with 13 bases in the middle. CDR3 length: 13 amino acids. Germline CDR1 is SQVTM and CDR2 is ANQGSEA. The CDR3 region has the DNA TGCAGCGTTGGGGCAGAAACCGTCTATGGCTACACCTTC. Its translation is CSVGAETVYGYTF.

The J gene is TRBJ2-3, the V gene TRBV7-8, with 7 bases lining up with TRBD2. The CDR3 runs to 16 residues. CDR1 is SGHVS, CDR2 FQNEAQ, per germline. The junction had 15 bases not matched to a gene; V was cut back by 7 bases and J by 5 bases. Here the CDR3 reads CASTQWGGVGRDTQYF. The CDR3 coding sequence is TGTGCCAGCACCCAGTGGGGGGGAGTGGGGAGAGATACGCAGTATTTT.